This T cell receptor (beta chain) was sequenced for a study of monozygotic twins with cystic fibrosis. Study conclusions and caveats: Monozygotic CF twins shared more identical nucleotide clonotypes than unrelated patients.

This table comes from immunoSEQ multiplex PCR, and its TCRdb copy is limited to in-frame clones, with some not included. This table has roughly 20,000 clones, roughly 89% appearing once. CDR3 length: 13 amino acids. The ends lost 4 bases at V and 4 bases at J; junction bases unmatched: 5. Germline V gene data show CDR1 as SGHRS and CDR2 as YFSETQ. In the case of this clone: Its target is unknown.

The TCR originated in a girl aged 2 to 10 with cystic fibrosis. The sequenced sample was blood. The chain uses TRBV5-1 and TRBJ2-7, with TRBD2 matching over 7 bases. The CDR3 bases are TGCGCCAGCAGCCCCCCGGGGGGTTACGAGCAGTACTTC. Amino acid sequence: CASSPPGGYEQYF.